This T cell receptor (beta chain) was documented in a study of T cell responses to AZD1222 COVID-19 vaccine. Study-wide results and caveats: The donor group comprised mostly white British people and more females; the analysis possibly underestimated clonal diversity.

Libraries were prepared by immunoSEQ multiplex PCR; TCRdb keeps only in-frame clonotypes and omits some of them. This table holds about 150,000 clones, 80% to 95% found once. The CDR3 is 12 residues long. CDR1 MNHEY and CDR2 SVGEGT come from the germline V gene. V lost 2 bases and J lost 3, with 4 bases in between. Notes on this clone: No antigen is known for it.

The chain is built from TRBV6-2 or TRBV6-3 and TRBJ1-2; D unresolved. This receptor was taken from an adult who received the AZD1222 COVID-19 vaccine. Material: peripheral blood, obtained 28 days after the second AZD1222 dose. DNA for the CDR3: TGTGCCAGCAGTTACCAATACTATGGCTACACCTTC. Protein: CASSYQYYGYTF.